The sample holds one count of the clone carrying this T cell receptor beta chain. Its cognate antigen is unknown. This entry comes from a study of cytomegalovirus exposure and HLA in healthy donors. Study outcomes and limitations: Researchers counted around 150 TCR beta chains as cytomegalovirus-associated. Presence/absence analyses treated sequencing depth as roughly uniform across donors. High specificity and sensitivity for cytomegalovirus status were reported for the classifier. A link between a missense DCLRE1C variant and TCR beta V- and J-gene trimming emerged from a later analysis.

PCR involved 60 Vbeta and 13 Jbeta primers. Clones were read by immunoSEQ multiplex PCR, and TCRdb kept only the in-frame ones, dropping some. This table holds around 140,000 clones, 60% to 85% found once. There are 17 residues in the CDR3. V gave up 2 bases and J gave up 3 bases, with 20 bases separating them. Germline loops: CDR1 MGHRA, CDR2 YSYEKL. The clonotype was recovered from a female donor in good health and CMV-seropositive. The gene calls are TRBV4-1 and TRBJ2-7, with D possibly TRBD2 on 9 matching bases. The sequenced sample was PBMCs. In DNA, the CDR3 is TGCGCCAGCAGCCAACCCCAGGGGGCGGGGGGGATCTACGAGCAGTACTTC. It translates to CASSQPQGAGGIYEQYF.